The rows below give T cell receptor beta chains drawn from one sample of a study of Ad26.COV2.S vaccination and SARS-CoV-2 variants. TCRdb keeps only in-frame clones here, not all; method: immunoSEQ multiplex PCR. The sample consists of about 400,000 clones, approximately 87% of them appearing once. Sequences were derived from peripheral blood, sampled in a trial of Ad26.COV2.S vaccine versus placebo. The receptors were sampled from a person between 18 and 65 years old who received the Ad26.COV2.S COVID-19 vaccine or a placebo. CDR3s include the opening cysteine and the closing phenylalanine or tryptophan. D genes are given only for firm matches. The size of a clone is reported for some rows only, either as once, few or many, or as a class for expanded clones.

V,D,length,size,J,CDR3,DNA
TRBV10-2,NA,13,once,TRBJ2-7,CASSSMGGYEQYF,TGCGCCAGCAGCTCAATGGGGGGTTACGAGCAGTACTTC
TRBV4-1,TRBD2,16,NA,TRBJ2-3,CASSQGIAGGVDTQYF,TGCGCCAGCAGCCAAGGGATAGCGGGGGGCGTGGATACGCAGTATTTT
TRBV25-1,TRBD1,17,once,TRBJ1-3,CASSEYNRWTGINTIYF,TGTGCCAGCAGTGAATATAACAGGTGGACAGGGATAAACACCATATATTTT
TRBV21-1,NA,22,once,TRBJ1-6,CASSKGELDLCKGESYNSPLHF,TGTGCCAGCAGCAAAGGCGAACTGGACCTCTGCAAGGGGGAGTCCTATAATTCACCCCTCCACTTT
TRBV6-5,TRBD1,13,NA,TRBJ1-1,CASNVDRVTEAFF,TGTGCCAGCAACGTTGACAGGGTCACTGAAGCTTTCTTT
TRBV13,TRBD1,17,NA,TRBJ1-2,CASSLEAGGRPNYGYTF,TGTGCCAGCAGCTTAGAAGCAGGGGGCAGGCCTAACTATGGCTACACCTTC
TRBV28,NA,14,NA,TRBJ1-2,CASHPTGYRYGYTF,TGTGCCAGCCATCCTACAGGGTATCGGTATGGCTACACCTTC
TRBV14,NA,16,NA,TRBJ1-6,CASSQERVRNNSPLHF,TGTGCCAGCAGCCAAGAACGGGTACGGAATAATTCACCCCTCCACTTT
TRBV29-1,NA,13,NA,TRBJ2-7,CSVDSGWQDEQYF,TGCAGCGTGGACAGCGGATGGCAGGACGAGCAGTACTTC
TRBV6-1,TRBD1,17,once,TRBJ1-5,CASSARQGDYSGQPQHF,TGTGCCAGCAGTGCCCGACAGGGGGACTACAGCGGGCAGCCCCAGCATTTT
TRBV7-3,TRBD2,14,NA,TRBJ2-3,CASSLGLAGDTQYF,TGTGCCAGCAGCTTAGGGCTAGCGGGGGATACGCAGTATTTT
TRBV6-2/TRBV6-3,NA,14,NA,TRBJ1-5,CASSDSYHNQPQHF,TGTGCCAGCAGTGACAGTTATCATAATCAGCCCCAGCATTTT
TRBV24-1,TRBD1,18,NA,TRBJ2-3,CATSDSLRQGRNPDTQYF,TGTGCCACCAGTGATTCCCTACGACAGGGAAGAAATCCAGATACGCAGTATTTT
TRBV5-1,NA,15,once,TRBJ2-7,CASSLPGRASYEQYF,TGCGCCAGCAGCTTGCCAGGCAGGGCCAGCTACGAGCAGTACTTC
TRBV10-3,TRBD1,15,NA,TRBJ2-7,CAISAGQGWSYEQYF,TGTGCCATCAGTGCTGGACAGGGTTGGTCCTACGAGCAGTACTTC
TRBV19,TRBD1,11,NA,TRBJ2-3,CGTGEGDTQYF,TGTGGGACAGGGGAGGGAGATACGCAGTATTTT
TRBV30,TRBD1,14,once,TRBJ1-1,CAHQGGTANTEAFF,TGTGCCCATCAAGGTGGGACAGCGAACACTGAAGCTTTCTTT
TRBV6-5,NA,13,NA,TRBJ1-1,CATPEPSGFKAFF,TGTGCCACCCCAGAACCTTCAGGGTTTAAAGCTTTCTTT
TRBV7-2,TRBD1,14,NA,TRBJ2-2,CASSRDRVTGELFF,TGTGCCAGCAGCCGGGACAGGGTCACCGGGGAGCTGTTTTTT
TRBV18,TRBD1,14,NA,TRBJ1-1,CASSGTGPLTEAFF,TGTGCCAGCTCTGGGACAGGGCCTCTCACTGAAGCTTTCTTT
TRBV30,NA,16,NA,TRBJ2-7,CAWNPGIRHVSYEQYF,TGTGCCTGGAATCCAGGGATCAGACACGTTTCCTACGAGCAGTACTTC
TRBV7-3,TRBD2,17,NA,TRBJ2-3,CASSSIPDSGGADTQYF,TGTGCCAGCAGCTCCATCCCCGATAGCGGGGGGGCGGATACGCAGTATTTT
TRBV4-1,NA,15,NA,TRBJ1-1,CASSQEVGRDTEAFF,TGCGCCAGCAGCCAAGAAGTTGGCAGGGACACTGAAGCTTTCTTT
TRBV5-4,TRBD1,15,NA,TRBJ1-2,CASSLGQGSQSGYTF,TGTGCCAGCAGCCTAGGACAGGGAAGTCAATCCGGCTACACCTTC
TRBV4-3,NA,13,NA,TRBJ2-7,CASSQERSYEQYF,TGCGCCAGCAGCCAAGAGAGATCCTACGAGCAGTACTTC
TRBV4-3,NA,15,few,TRBJ1-6,CASSQESTVQTPLHF,TGCGCCAGCAGCCAAGAATCCACAGTCCAAACACCCCTCCACTTT
TRBV30,NA,13,once,TRBJ1-5,CAWSLQGYQPQHF,TGTGCCTGGAGTCTTCAGGGGTATCAGCCCCAGCATTTT
TRBV30,NA,16,NA,TRBJ1-5,CAWSPPGRPGNQPQHF,TGTGCCTGGAGTCCCCCGGGGAGGCCGGGCAATCAGCCCCAGCATTTT
TRBV4-1,TRBD1,19,NA,TRBJ1-6,CARSPGGARQGPYNSPLHF,TGCGCCCGCAGCCCAGGGGGGGCCCGACAGGGTCCCTATAATTCACCCCTCCACTTT
TRBV5-6,TRBD1,14,NA,TRBJ1-4,CASSLGQGPRDRDF,TGTGCCAGCAGCTTAGGACAGGGTCCCCGGGACCGGGATTTT
TRBV7-8,NA,15,NA,TRBJ2-5,CASSAPLGGQETQYF,TGTGCCAGCAGTGCACCCCTGGGGGGACAAGAGACCCAGTACTTC
TRBV7-9,TRBD1,13,NA,TRBJ1-1,CASQDREETEAFF,TGTGCCAGTCAAGACAGGGAAGAAACTGAAGCTTTCTTT
TRBV29-1,NA,12,NA,TRBJ2-2,CSVLKNTGELFF,TGCAGCGTTTTGAAGAACACCGGGGAGCTGTTTTTT
TRBV5-1,TRBD1,15,once,TRBJ2-7,CASSLVGQGESEQYF,TGCGCCAGCAGCTTGGTGGGACAGGGTGAAAGCGAGCAGTACTTC
TRBV19,TRBD1,13,once,TRBJ1-5,CASSMGQTQPQHF,TGTGCCAGTAGTATGGGACAGACCCAGCCCCAGCATTTT
TRBV13,NA,15,NA,TRBJ2-2,CASSLRLVPTGELFF,TGTGCCAGCAGCTTACGGCTGGTGCCCACCGGGGAGCTGTTTTTT
TRBV7-9,NA,14,NA,TRBJ1-5,CASSLPGGNQPQHF,TGTGCCAGCAGCTTACCTGGGGGCAATCAGCCCCAGCATTTT
TRBV6-5,NA,14,NA,TRBJ2-5,CASSRGGAGETQYF,TGTGCCAGCAGCCGCGGGGGCGCGGGGGAGACCCAGTACTTC
TRBV11-2,NA,12,NA,TRBJ2-5,CASSTSRETQYF,TGTGCCAGCAGTACCTCTAGGGAGACCCAGTACTTC